This entry describes one TCR beta chain. Its antigen is not identified. This entry comes from a study of shared clonotypes between healthy human individuals. On the study more broadly: Plates per donor: three CD4 naive, three CD4 memory, two CD8 naive, one CD8 memory. Whole-study results and caveats: Larger estimated richness was generally recorded for naive subsets relative to memory subsets.

In the original processing: ImmunoSEQ sequences covered only the junction and lacked quality scores; filtering therefore differed. Profiled with immunoSEQ multiplex PCR; TCRdb holds only in-frame clones, not every one. From that table come the V and J calls and clone size; the DNA was used to work out D and trimming. The sample lists about 180,000 clones, approximately 95% seen once, with more than 0.065% in the top ten. CD4+ cells underwent separation, giving CD45RA+ naive and CD45RA-negative memory subsets. Trimming pared 7 bases from V and 7 bases from J, leaving 14 bases between. The CDR3 loop spans 12 amino acids. CDR1 and CDR2 from the germline V gene are MDHEN and SYDVKM.

The receptor comes from a woman under 40 in good health. The V and J genes are TRBV28 and TRBJ2-7; D perhaps matches TRBD2 (6 bases). The sample was naive CD4+ T cells sorted from blood. The subset here: CD45RA+ positively selected. The DNA of the CDR3 is TGTGCCAGCAAGTGGAGGGTAGGGGAGCAGTACTTC. It encodes CASKWRVGEQYF. Using reference TRBV28 and TRBJ2-7 for the parts outside the CDR3, the full variable domain is DVKVTQSSRYLVKRTGEKVFLECVQDMDHENMFWYRQDPGLGLRLIYFSYDVKMKEKGDIPEGYSVSREKKERFSLILESASTNQTSMYLCASKWRVGEQYFGPGTRLTVT.